The 17 T cell receptor beta chains presented below share a single source sample, sequenced in a study of blood T cell repertoires in COVID-19. The assay was immunoSEQ multiplex PCR, and TCRdb's table has in-frame clones only and misses some. Here the sample spans around 330,000 clones, around 89% being singletons. The sequencing sample was made of PBMCs or T cells enriched from blood (not recorded which). The receptors come from a woman aged 35 to 49 who had recovered from COVID-19.

The chain employs TRBV19 and TRBJ2-3; 12 nucleotides align to TRBD2. Germline CDR1 LNHDA, CDR2 SQIVND (reference sequence). Trimming at V came to 4 bases and at J to 5 bases, leaving 10 bases not matched to a gene. CDR3 length equals 17 residues. The chain's CDR3 is CASSKTLAGGTGDTQYF. The CDR3 DNA is TGTGCCAGTAGTAAAACTCTAGCGGGGGGGACAGGAGATACGCAGTATTTT.

V usage is TRBV11-1 and J usage is TRBJ2-7, with TRBD1 matching 7 bases. The CDR3 is 13 amino acids. Per germline, CDR1 SGHAT and CDR2 FQDESV (reference sequence). Trimming cost V 4 bases and J 3 bases; bases outside gene matches: 3. This chain's CDR3 is CASSSGQSYEQYF. The CDR3 DNA follows: TGTGCCAGCAGCTCGGGACAGAGCTACGAGCAGTACTTC.

The J gene is TRBJ1-1, the V gene TRBV7-2, with TRBD1 as a possible D gene (6 bases). Germline lookup yields CDR1 SGHTA and CDR2 FQGNSA. The CDR3 runs 16 residues. V lost 0 bases and J lost 1, with 12 bases in between. The CDR3 region has the DNA TGTGCCAGCAGCTTAGCGTTCGTCAGGGGGAACACTGAAGCTTTCTTT. It yields the protein CASSLAFVRGNTEAFF. Drawing the rest from reference TRBV7-2 and TRBJ1-1, the complete variable domain is GAGVSQSPSNKVTEKGKDVELRCDPISGHTALYWYRQSLGQGLEFLIYFQGNSAPDKSGLPSDRFSAERTGGSVSTLTIQRTQQEDSAVYLCASSLAFVRGNTEAFFGQGTRLTVV.

This chain links TRBV29-1 with TRBJ2-3; TRBD2 matches 9 bases. From germline, CDR1 is SQVTM and CDR2 ANQGSEA. Losses at the gene ends were 6 bases for V and 2 bases for J; bases not matched to a gene: 6. The CDR3 has 14 residues. CDR3: CSVPTSGNTDTQYF. CDR3 coding DNA: TGCAGCGTCCCGACTAGCGGAAACACAGATACGCAGTATTTT.

The CDR3 nucleotides are TGTGCCTGGGGGATACAGGATCGGCATGAAAAACTGTTTTTT. Translated: CAWGIQDRHEKLFF. The chain is built from TRBV30 and TRBJ1-4; TRBD1 is a possible D gene (5 bases). Trimming took off 5 bases at V and 6 bases at J, with 16 bases between the two ends. CDR3 size: 14 residues. Germline-derived CDR1 and CDR2 are GTSNPN and SVGIG (reference sequence).

The V call is TRBV28, the J call TRBJ1-1, with D possibly being TRBD1 (5 bases). Germline V lookup: CDR1 MDHEN, CDR2 SYDVKM. V lost 1 base and J lost 1, with 7 bases in between. The CDR3 sequence is 14 residues long. The CDR3, as DNA: TGTGCCAGCAGTTTATCCGGGGGGAACACTGAAGCTTTCTTT. The encoded protein is CASSLSGGNTEAFF.

The rearrangement uses TRBV3-1 (or the pseudogene TRBV3-2) and TRBJ2-7, with a tentative D call TRBD1 (6 bases). V was pared by 0 bases and J by 9 bases, with 15 bases between. CDR1 and CDR2 (germline): LGHDT, YNNKEL (reference sequence). The CDR3 is 14 amino acids. The CDR3 loop reads CASSQDMYLDRQYF. CDR3 nucleotide sequence: TGTGCCAGCAGCCAAGATATGTATTTGGACAGGCAGTACTTC.

The chain links TRBV11-3 to TRBJ2-5; 9 positions match TRBD2. V gave up 2 bases and J gave up 1 base; unmatched junction bases: 8. The CDR3 totals 17 residues. Germline loops: CDR1 SGHNT, CDR2 YENEEA. This CDR3 reads CASSLRRPGLAQETQYF. As DNA, the CDR3 is TGTGCCAGCAGCTTAAGGCGACCGGGACTAGCCCAAGAGACCCAGTACTTC.

The chain recombines TRBV25-1 with TRBJ2-7, with D possibly being TRBD2 (5 bases). With 6 bases removed from V and 7 bases from J, the gap between germline ends came to 19 bases. From germline, CDR1 is MGHDK and CDR2 SYGVNS. The CDR3 spans 14 residues. Written as DNA, the CDR3 is TGTGCCAGCAGCAAGGACGTCAGACGGGATGAGCAGTACTTC. This sequence encodes CASSKDVRRDEQYF.

The chain joins TRBV7-9 to TRBJ1-4; TRBD1 matches at 7 bases. The trim removed 5 bases at V and 5 bases at J, leaving 8 bases unmatched. The CDR3 sequence is 15 residues long. Germline values: CDR1 SEHNR, CDR2 FQNEAQ (reference sequence). The CDR3 region has the DNA TGTGCCAGCAGCCAAGACAGGGTCGGGAATGAAAAACTGTTTTTT. Its translation is CASSQDRVGNEKLFF.

The V gene is TRBV7-8, the J gene TRBJ2-3; no reliable D call. The CDR3 contains 16 residues. Germline CDR1 is SGHVS and CDR2 is FQNEAQ. Deletions cut 4 bases from V and 5 bases from J, with 19 bases between. The CDR3 DNA follows: TGTGCCAGCAGCTCCCGCAGGCCCCCTCCGAAAGATACGCAGTATTTT. Amino acids: CASSSRRPPPKDTQYF.

The chain is built from TRBV3-1 (or the pseudogene TRBV3-2) and TRBJ1-1; no firm D call. Germline V gene data show CDR1 as LGHDT and CDR2 as YNNKEL (reference sequence). V was clipped by 8 bases and J by 3 bases, with 13 bases between them. CDR3 length: 13 residues. CDR3 protein: CASRRAMHTEAFF. The DNA for the CDR3 is TGTGCCAGCCGGAGGGCCATGCACACTGAAGCTTTCTTT.

In DNA, the CDR3 is TGTGCCAGCAGCTTTTCCCTTGGCGGGGAGATTCCCGAGCAGTACTTC. This translates into CASSFSLGGEIPEQYF. V gene TRBV11-2 combines with J gene TRBJ2-7, with D tentatively TRBD2 (6 bases). Germline lookup yields CDR1 SGHAT and CDR2 FQNNGV. Trimming cost V 3 bases and J 6 bases, with 21 bases left between them. The CDR3 is 16 residues long. The full variable domain, completed using reference TRBV11-2 and TRBJ2-7, is EAGVAQSPRYKIIEKRQSVAFWCNPISGHATLYWYQQILGQGPKLLIQFQNNGVVDDSQLPKDRFSAERLKGVDSTLKIQPAKLEDSAVYLCASSFSLGGEIPEQYFGPGTRLTVT.

This chain links TRBV19 with TRBJ1-5; possible D gene TRBD1, 6 bases. The CDR3 spans 19 residues. Looked up from germline, CDR1 is LNHDA and CDR2 is SQIVND (reference sequence). The V end lost 9 bases, the J end lost 0 bases, and 27 bases lay between the germline ends. The CDR3 DNA reads as TGTGCCAGGCGCAGTTGGGGGCGAGGTAGTAAGAATAGCAATCAGCCCCAGCATTTT. It specifies CARRSWGRGSKNSNQPQHF.

The chain employs TRBV10-3 and TRBJ2-1, with D perhaps matching TRBD2 (5 bases). Germline CDR1 is ENHRY and CDR2 is SYGVKD. This CDR3 has 15 amino acids. The V end lost 2 bases, the J end lost 6 bases, and 14 bases lay between the germline ends. The chain's CDR3 is CAISETSVPGNEQFF. CDR3 in DNA: TGTGCCATCAGTGAGACTAGTGTTCCAGGCAATGAGCAGTTCTTC.

This chain joins TRBV9 and TRBJ2-7; D is possibly TRBD1 (5 bases). Trimming removed 3 bases from V and 0 bases from J, with 16 bases in between. Germline V gives CDR1 SGDLS, CDR2 YYNGEE. The CDR3 length is 16 residues. The CDR3 region has the DNA TGTGCCAGCAGCGCAGGGCAGGAACGGCCCTCCTACGAGCAGTACTTC. This encodes CASSAGQERPSYEQYF. Full variable domain (rest looked up from reference TRBV9 and TRBJ2-7): DSGVTQTPKHLITATGQRVTLRCSPRSGDLSVYWYQQSLDQGLQFLIQYYNGEERAKGNILERFSAQQFPDLHSELNLSSLELGDSALYFCASSAGQERPSYEQYFGPGTRLTVT.

The chain is built from TRBV7-2 and TRBJ2-6, with 7 positions matching TRBD1. The germline gives CDR1 SGHTA, CDR2 FQGNSA. The CDR3 sequence is 15 residues long. Trimming removed 4 bases from V and 2 bases from J; junction bases left unmatched: 2. The DNA for the CDR3 is TGTGCCAGCAGCTCCAGGGGGACTGGGGCCAACGTCCTGACTTTC. It specifies CASSSRGTGANVLTF.